This T cell receptor (beta chain) was documented in a study of blood T cell repertoires in COVID-19. For the study at large: Sites across the United States, Italy and Spain contributed samples from acute and convalescent COVID-19. PBMCs, B-cell-depleted T cells, or T cells were the source of the cDNA or gDNA that made up the material.

The V gene lost 3 bases and the J gene lost 6 bases, with 18 bases spanning the gap. The CDR3 runs to 15 residues. From germline, CDR1 is SEHNR and CDR2 FQNEAQ (reference sequence). Authors' data handling: Quantification of nucleated cells was approximated via reference gene primer amplification. TCRdb keeps only in-frame clones here, not all; method: immunoSEQ multiplex PCR. That table is the source of V, J and clone size, and D and trimming were worked out from the DNA. The sample consists of around 100,000 clones, 84% of them appearing once. The sequenced sample was peripheral blood. The J gene is TRBJ2-7, the V gene TRBV7-9; a possible D gene is TRBD1 (6 bases). The clonotype originates from a human donor in a cohort sampled during active COVID-19. The CDR3: CASSFSAGAQGEQYF. CDR3 nucleotides: TGTGCCAGCAGCTTTTCTGCAGGGGCGCAGGGCGAGCAGTACTTC.